This T cell receptor beta chain was observed in a study of T cell changes during pregnancy in multiple sclerosis. The germline gives CDR1 SGDLS, CDR2 YYNGEE. V shed 4 bases and J shed 8 bases, with 12 bases lying between them. This CDR3 spans 13 amino acids. The count of this clone is one. This table comes from immunoSEQ multiplex PCR, and its TCRdb copy is limited to in-frame clones, with some not included. The sample consists of more than 75,000 clones, 94% of them appearing once. The starting material was peripheral blood, obtained in the third trimester of pregnancy. The chain combines TRBV9 with TRBJ1-4; D gene ambiguous. The sequence was collected from a female donor with multiple sclerosis, enrolled in a pregnancy study. The CDR3 region has the DNA TGTGCCAGCAGCCCCACCACGGGAGAAAAACTGTTTTTT. This codes for CASSPTTGEKLFF.